This TCR beta chain was sequenced during a study of T cells in Graves' hyperthyroidism and ophthalmopathy. Losses at the gene ends were 1 base for V and 7 bases for J; bases not matched to a gene: 5. CDR3 length: 15 residues. Germline CDR1 GTSNPN, CDR2 SVGIG (reference sequence). Researchers barred patients who had uncontrolled infection, other autoimmune disease, pregnancy or lactation. This clonotype was counted many times. The source material, RNA transcripts, was used to amplify TCR beta CDR3 regions. HTBI primers drove first-round RT-PCR of the TCR CDR3. Via MiXCR, TCRdb re-called the multiplex PCR reads, giving one row per CDR3 protein. The sample contains about 600,000 distinct CDR3 sequences, roughly a sixth of which appear only once.

This clonotype was obtained from a woman aged 40 to 50 with Graves' ophthalmopathy. Sequenced material: blood. This chain connects TRBV30 to TRBJ2-2; 11 bases match TRBD2. CDR3 sequence (DNA): TGTGCCTGGAGTGGAATAGCGGGAGGGCACGGGGAGCTGTTTTTT. It codes for CAWSGIAGGHGELFF. The whole variable domain, remainder taken from reference TRBV30 and TRBJ2-2, is SQTIHQWPATLVQPVGSPLSLECTVEGTSNPNLYWYRQAAGRGLQLLFYSVGIGQISSEVPQNLSASRPQDRQFILSSKKLLLSDSGFYLCAWSGIAGGHGELFFGEGSRLTVL.